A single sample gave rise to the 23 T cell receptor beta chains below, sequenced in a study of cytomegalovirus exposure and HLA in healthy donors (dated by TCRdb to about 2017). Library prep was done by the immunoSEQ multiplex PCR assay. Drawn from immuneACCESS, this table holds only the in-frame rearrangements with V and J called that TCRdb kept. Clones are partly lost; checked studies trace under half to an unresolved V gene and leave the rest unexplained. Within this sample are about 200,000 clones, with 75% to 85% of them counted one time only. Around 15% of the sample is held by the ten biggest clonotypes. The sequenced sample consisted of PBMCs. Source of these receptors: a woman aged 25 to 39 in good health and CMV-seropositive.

DNA of the CDR3: TGTGCCAGCAGTGAAGCGTCAGGGGGATATCCCTATAACACTGAAGCTTTCTTT. Encoded protein: CASSEASGGYPYNTEAFF. The rearrangement uses TRBV2 and TRBJ1-1; 7 positions agree with TRBD1. The CDR3 contains 18 residues. The ends lost 0 bases at V and 2 bases at J; junction bases unmatched: 12. The V gene's germline CDR1 is SNHLY and CDR2 FYNNEI.

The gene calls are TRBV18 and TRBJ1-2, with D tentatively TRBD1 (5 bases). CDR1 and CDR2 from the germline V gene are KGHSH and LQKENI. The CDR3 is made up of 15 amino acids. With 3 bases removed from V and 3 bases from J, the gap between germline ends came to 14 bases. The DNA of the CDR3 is TGTGCCAGCTCACCTCAGGGATCGGTCGACTATGGCTACACCTTC. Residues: CASSPQGSVDYGYTF. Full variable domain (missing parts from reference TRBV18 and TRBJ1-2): NAGVMQNPRHLVRRRGQEARLRCSPMKGHSHVYWYRQLPEEGLKFMVYLQKENIIDESGMPKERFSAEFPKEGPSILRIQQVVRGDSAAYFCASSPQGSVDYGYTFGSGTRLTVV.

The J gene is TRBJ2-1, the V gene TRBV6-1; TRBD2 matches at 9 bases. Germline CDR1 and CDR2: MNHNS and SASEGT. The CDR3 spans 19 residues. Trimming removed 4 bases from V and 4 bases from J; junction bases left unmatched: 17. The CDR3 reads CASSGGVASGVNQYNEQFF. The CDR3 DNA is TGTGCCAGCAGTGGTGGGGTGGCTAGCGGGGTAAACCAATACAATGAGCAGTTCTTC.

Here the CDR3 reads CASSPPGSYEQYF. Written as DNA, the CDR3 is TGTGCCAGCAGCCCCCCTGGGAGCTACGAGCAGTACTTC. The chain couples TRBV14 to TRBJ2-7, with D possibly matching TRBD2 (5 bases). The germline V gene encodes CDR1 SGHDN and CDR2 FVKESK. CDR3 length equals 13 residues. V was pared by 4 bases and J by 3 bases, with 10 bases between.

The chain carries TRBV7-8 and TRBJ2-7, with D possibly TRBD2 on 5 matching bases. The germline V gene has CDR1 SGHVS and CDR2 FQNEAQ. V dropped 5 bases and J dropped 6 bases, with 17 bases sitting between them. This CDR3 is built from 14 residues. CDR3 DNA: TGTGCCAGCAGCCCCCGAGACCGGAGGTCCGAGCAGTACTTC. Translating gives CASSPRDRRSEQYF.

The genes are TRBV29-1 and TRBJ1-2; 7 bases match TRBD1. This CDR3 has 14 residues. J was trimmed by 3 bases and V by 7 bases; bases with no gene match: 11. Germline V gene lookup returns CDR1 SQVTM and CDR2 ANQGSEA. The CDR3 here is CSALKQGSDYGYTF. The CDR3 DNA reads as TGCAGCGCCCTAAAACAGGGGTCGGACTATGGCTACACCTTC. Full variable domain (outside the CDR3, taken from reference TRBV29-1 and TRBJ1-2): SAVISQKPSRDICQRGTSLTIQCQVDSQVTMMFWYRQQPGQSLTLIATANQGSEATYESGFVIDKFPISRPNLTFSTLTVSNMSPEDSSIYLCSALKQGSDYGYTFGSGTRLTVV.

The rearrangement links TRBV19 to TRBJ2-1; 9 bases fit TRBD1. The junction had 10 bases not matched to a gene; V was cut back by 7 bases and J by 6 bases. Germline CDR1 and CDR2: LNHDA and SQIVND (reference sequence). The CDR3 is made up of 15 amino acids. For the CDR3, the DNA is TGTGCCAGTACCATGGACAGGGGAAACTTCAATGAGCAGTTCTTC. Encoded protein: CASTMDRGNFNEQFF.

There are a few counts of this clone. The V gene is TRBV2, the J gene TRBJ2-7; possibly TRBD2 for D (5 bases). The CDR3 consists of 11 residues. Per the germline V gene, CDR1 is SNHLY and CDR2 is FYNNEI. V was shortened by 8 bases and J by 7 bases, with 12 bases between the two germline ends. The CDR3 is CASEASHEQYF. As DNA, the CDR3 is TGTGCCAGCGAGGCTAGCCATGAGCAGTACTTC.

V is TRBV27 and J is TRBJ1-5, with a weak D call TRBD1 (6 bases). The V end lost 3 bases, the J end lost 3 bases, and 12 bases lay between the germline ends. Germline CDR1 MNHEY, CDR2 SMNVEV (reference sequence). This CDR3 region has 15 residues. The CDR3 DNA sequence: TGTGCCAGCAGTTTGAGTCGGGACAACAATCAGCCCCAGCATTTT. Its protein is CASSLSRDNNQPQHF.

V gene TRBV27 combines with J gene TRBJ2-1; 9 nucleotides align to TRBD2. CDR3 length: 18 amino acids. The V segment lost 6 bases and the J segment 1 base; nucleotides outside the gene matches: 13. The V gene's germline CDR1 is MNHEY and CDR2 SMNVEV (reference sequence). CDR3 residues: CASSYYRSGRESYNEQFF. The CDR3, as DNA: TGTGCCAGCAGCTACTATCGTAGCGGGAGAGAGTCCTACAATGAGCAGTTCTTC.

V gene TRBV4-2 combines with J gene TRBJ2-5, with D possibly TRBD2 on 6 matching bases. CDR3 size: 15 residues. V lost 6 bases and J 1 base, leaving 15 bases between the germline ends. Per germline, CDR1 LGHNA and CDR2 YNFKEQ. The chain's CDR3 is CASRPGERRQETQYF. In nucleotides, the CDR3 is TGTGCCAGCAGACCGGGAGAGAGGCGCCAAGAGACCCAGTACTTC.

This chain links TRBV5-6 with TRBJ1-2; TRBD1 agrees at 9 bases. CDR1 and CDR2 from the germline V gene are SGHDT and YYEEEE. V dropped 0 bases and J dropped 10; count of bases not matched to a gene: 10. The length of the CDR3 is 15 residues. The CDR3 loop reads CASSLALIGTGIYTF. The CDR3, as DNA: TGTGCCAGCAGCTTGGCCCTTATCGGGACAGGGATCTACACCTTC. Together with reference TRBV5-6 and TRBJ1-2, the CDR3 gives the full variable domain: DAGVTQSPTHLIKTRGQQVTLRCSPKSGHDTVSWYQQALGQGPQFIFQYYEEEERQRGNFPDRFSGHQFPNYSSELNVNALLLGDSALYLCASSLALIGTGIYTFGSGTRLTVV.

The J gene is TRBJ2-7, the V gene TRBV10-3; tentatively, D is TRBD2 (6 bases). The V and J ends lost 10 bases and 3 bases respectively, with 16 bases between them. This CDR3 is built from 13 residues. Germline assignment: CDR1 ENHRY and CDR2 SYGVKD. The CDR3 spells CATAPSVLYEQYF. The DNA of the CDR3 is TGTGCCACCGCCCCTAGCGTCCTCTACGAGCAGTACTTC.

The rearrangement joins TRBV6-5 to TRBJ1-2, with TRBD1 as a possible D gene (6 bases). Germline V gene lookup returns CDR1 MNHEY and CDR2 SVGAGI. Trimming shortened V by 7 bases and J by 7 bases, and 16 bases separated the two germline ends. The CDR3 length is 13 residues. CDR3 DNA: TGTGCCAGCACTAGAGGGGGGGAAGCTGGCTACACCTTC. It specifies CASTRGGEAGYTF.

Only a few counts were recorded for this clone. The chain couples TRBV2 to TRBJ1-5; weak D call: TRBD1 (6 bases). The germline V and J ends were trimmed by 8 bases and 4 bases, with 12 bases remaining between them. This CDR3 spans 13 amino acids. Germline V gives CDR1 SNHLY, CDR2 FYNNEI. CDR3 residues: CASGERGNQPQHF. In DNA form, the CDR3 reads TGTGCCAGCGGGGAGAGGGGGAATCAGCCCCAGCATTTT.

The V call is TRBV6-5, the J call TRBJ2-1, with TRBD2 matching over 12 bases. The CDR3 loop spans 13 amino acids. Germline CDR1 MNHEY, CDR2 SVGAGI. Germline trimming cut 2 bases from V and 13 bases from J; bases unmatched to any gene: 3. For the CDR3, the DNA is TGTGCCAGCAGTTACCGACTAGCGGGAGAACAGTTCTTC. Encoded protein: CASSYRLAGEQFF.

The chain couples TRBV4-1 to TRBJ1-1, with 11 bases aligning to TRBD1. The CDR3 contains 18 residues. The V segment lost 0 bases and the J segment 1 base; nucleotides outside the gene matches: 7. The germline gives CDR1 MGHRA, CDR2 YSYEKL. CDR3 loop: CASSQDLVGTGGNTEAFF. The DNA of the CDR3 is TGCGCCAGCAGCCAAGACCTTGTCGGGACAGGGGGGAACACTGAAGCTTTCTTT.

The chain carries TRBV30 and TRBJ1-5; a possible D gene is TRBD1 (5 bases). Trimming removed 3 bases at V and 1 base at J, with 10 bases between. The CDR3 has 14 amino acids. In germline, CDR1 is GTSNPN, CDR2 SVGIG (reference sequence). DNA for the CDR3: TGTGCCTGGAGAGCAAAGGGGAGCAATCAGCCCCAGCATTTT. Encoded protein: CAWRAKGSNQPQHF.

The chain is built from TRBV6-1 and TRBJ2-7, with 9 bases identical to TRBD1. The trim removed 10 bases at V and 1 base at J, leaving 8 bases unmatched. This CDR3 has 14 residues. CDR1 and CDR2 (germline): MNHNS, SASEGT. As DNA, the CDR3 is TGTGCCACCTCCCCGGACAGGGGATCCTACGAGCAGTACTTC. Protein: CATSPDRGSYEQYF.

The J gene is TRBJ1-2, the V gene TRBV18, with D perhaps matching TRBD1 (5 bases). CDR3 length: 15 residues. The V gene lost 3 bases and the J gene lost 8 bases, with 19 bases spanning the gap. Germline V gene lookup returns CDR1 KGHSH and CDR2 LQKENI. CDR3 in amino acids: CASSPFTPGKGGYTF. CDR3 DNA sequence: TGTGCCAGCTCACCCTTCACACCAGGGAAAGGAGGCTACACCTTC.

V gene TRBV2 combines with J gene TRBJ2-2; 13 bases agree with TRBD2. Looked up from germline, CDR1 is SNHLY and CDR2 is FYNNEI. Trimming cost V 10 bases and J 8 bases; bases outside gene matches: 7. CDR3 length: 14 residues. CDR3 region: CATRTSGRSGELFF. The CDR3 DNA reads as TGTGCCACTAGGACTAGCGGGAGATCTGGGGAGCTGTTTTTT.

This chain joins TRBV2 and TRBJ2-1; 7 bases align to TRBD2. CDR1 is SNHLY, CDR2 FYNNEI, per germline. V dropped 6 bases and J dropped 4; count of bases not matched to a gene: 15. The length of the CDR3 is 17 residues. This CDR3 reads CASSPSPLAVVYNEQFF. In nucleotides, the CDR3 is TGTGCCAGCAGCCCATCACCCCTAGCGGTGGTTTACAATGAGCAGTTCTTC.

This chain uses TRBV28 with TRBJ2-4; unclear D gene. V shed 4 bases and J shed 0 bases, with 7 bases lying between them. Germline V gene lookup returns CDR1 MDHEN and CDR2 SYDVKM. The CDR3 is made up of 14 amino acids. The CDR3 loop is CASSSRLAKNIQYF. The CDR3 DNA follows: TGTGCCAGCAGTTCGCGTCTAGCCAAAAACATTCAGTACTTC.